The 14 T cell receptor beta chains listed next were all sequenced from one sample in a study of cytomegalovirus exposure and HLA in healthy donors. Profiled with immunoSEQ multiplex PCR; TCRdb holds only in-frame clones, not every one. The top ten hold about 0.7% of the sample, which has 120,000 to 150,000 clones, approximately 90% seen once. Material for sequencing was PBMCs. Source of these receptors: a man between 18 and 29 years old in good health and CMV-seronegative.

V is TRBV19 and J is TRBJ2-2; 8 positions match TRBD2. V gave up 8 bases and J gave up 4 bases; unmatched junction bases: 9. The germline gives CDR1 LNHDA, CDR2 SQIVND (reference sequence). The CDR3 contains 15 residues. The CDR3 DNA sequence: TGTGCCAGTTCCTACGGGGGGGCCGGCACCGGGGAGCTGTTTTTT. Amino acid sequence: CASSYGGAGTGELFF. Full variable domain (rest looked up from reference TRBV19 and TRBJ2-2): DGGITQSPKYLFRKEGQNVTLSCEQNLNHDAMYWYRQDPGQGLRLIYYSQIVNDFQKGDIAEGYSVSREKKESFPLTVTSAQKNPTAFYLCASSYGGAGTGELFFGEGSRLTVL.

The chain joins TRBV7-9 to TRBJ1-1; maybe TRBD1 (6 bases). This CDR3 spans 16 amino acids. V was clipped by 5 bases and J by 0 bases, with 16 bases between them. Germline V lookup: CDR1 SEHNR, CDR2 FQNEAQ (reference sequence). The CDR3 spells CASSTRQAPMNTEAFF. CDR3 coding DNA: TGTGCCAGCAGCACCCGACAGGCGCCTATGAACACTGAAGCTTTCTTT.

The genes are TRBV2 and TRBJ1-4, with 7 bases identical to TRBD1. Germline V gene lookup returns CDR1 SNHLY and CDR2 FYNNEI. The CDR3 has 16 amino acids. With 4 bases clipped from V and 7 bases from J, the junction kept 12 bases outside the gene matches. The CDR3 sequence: CASSAEDRVRGEKLFF. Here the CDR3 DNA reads TGTGCCAGCAGTGCCGAAGACAGGGTTAGGGGTGAAAAACTGTTTTTT.

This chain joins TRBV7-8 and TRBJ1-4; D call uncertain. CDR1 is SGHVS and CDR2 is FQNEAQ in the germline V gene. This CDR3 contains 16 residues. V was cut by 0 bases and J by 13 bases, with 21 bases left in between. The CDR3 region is CASSLAGRSQMDGLFF. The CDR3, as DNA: TGTGCCAGCAGCTTAGCGGGCAGGTCCCAGATGGATGGACTGTTTTTT.

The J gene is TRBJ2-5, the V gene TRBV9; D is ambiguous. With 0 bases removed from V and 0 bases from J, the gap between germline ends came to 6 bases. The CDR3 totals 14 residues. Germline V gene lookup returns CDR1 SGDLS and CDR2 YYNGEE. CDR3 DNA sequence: TGTGCCAGCAGCGTAGATTCGGACCAAGAGACCCAGTACTTC. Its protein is CASSVDSDQETQYF.

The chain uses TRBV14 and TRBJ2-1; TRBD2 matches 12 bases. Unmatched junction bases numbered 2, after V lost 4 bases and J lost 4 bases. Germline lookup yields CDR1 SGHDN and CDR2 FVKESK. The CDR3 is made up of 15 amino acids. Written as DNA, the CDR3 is TGTGCCAGCAGCCGACTAGCGGGGGATTACAATGAGCAGTTCTTC. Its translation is CASSRLAGDYNEQFF. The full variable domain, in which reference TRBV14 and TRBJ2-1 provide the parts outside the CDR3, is EAGVTQFPSHSVIEKGQTVTLRCDPISGHDNLYWYRRVMGKEIKFLLHFVKESKQDESGMPNNRFLAERTGGTYSTLKVQPAELEDSGVYFCASSRLAGDYNEQFFGPGTRLTVL.

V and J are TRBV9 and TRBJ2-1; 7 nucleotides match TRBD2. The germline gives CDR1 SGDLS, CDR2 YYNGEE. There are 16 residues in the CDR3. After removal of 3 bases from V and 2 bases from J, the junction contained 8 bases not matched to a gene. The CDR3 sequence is CASSASGGTAYNEQFF. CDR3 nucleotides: TGTGCCAGCAGCGCCTCGGGAGGTACAGCCTACAATGAGCAGTTCTTC.

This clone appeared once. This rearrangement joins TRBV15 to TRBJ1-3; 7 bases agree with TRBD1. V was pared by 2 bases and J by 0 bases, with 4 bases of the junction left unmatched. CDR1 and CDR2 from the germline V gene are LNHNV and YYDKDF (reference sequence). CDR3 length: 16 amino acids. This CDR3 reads CATSRRDSRSGNTIYF. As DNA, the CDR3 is TGTGCCACCAGCAGAAGGGACAGCCGCTCTGGAAACACCATATATTTT.

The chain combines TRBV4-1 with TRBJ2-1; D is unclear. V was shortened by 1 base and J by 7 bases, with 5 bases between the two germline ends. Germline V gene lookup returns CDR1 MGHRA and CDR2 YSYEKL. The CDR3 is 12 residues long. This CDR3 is CASSQGGNEQFF. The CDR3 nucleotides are TGCGCCAGCAGCCAAGGAGGTAATGAGCAGTTCTTC.

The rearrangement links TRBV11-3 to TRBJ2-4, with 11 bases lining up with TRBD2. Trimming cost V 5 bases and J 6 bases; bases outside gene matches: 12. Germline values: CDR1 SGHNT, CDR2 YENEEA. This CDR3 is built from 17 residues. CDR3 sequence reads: CASSRAKLAGGVNIQYF. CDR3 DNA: TGTGCCAGCAGCCGCGCTAAGCTAGCGGGAGGTGTAAACATTCAGTACTTC.

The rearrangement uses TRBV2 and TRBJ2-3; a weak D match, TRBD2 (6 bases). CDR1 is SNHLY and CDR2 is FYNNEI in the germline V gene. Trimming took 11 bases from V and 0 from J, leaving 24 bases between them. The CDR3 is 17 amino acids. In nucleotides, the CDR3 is TGTGCCTTTGATAGCAGGGCTAGCGAGTCGAGCACAGATACGCAGTATTTT. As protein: CAFDSRASESSTDTQYF.

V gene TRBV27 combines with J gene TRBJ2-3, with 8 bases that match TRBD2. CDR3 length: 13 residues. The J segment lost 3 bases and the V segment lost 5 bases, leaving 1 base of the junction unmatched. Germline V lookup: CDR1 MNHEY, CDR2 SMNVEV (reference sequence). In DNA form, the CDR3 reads TGTGCCAGCAGTCCTAGCGGGACAGATACGCAGTATTTT. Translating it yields CASSPSGTDTQYF.

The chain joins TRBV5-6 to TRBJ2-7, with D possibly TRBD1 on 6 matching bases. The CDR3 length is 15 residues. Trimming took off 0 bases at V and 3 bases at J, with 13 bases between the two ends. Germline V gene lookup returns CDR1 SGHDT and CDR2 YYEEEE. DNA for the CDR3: TGTGCCAGCAGCTTGGTGGCAGGGGCCCTCTACGAGCAGTACTTC. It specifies CASSLVAGALYEQYF.

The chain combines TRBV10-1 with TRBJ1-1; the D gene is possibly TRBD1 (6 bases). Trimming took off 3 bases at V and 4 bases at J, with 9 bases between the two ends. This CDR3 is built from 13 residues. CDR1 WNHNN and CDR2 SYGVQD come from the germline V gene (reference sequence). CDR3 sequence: CASSDIRGTEAFF. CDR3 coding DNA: TGCGCCAGCAGTGACATCAGGGGCACTGAAGCTTTCTTT.